This T cell receptor (beta chain) was observed in a study of T-cell reconstitution after alpha-beta-depleted transplantation in children. Comments on this clonotype: Its antigen is currently unknown.

Preparing the TCRbeta library involved the use of unique molecular identifiers. TCRdb reprocessed the PCR reads via MiXCR and lists one record per CDR3 protein. The sample records approximately 500,000 distinct CDR3 sequences, about 10% being singletons. Trimming took 5 bases from V and 4 from J; bases not matched to a gene: 14. This CDR3 contains 18 residues. The germline gives CDR1 SGHAT, CDR2 FQNNGV. Overall study results and limits: Expanded graft clones numbering several hundred reportedly gave rise to alpha-beta T cells about two months after transplant. Several patients had high TCRbeta diversity at day 60; it came from surviving recipient T cells and thymic progenitors. The main origin of T-cell counts and diversity one year after transplant was newly produced T cells.

This rearrangement joins TRBV11-2 to TRBJ2-7, with 13 bases fitting TRBD2. The input for sequencing was PBMCs, taken before TCRalphabeta/CD19-depleted stem cell transplant. The sequence was collected from a child aged 2 to 10 with inherited bone marrow failure, due to receive a stem cell transplant. CDR3 bases: TGTGCCAGCAGCCCAGGACTAGCGGGAGTGGCAGTGGTTTACGAGCAGTACTTC. This codes for CASSPGLAGVAVVYEQYF.